This T cell receptor beta chain was found in a study of T cell responses to AZD1222 COVID-19 vaccine. Study results and caveats: There were repertoire samples only from the period after the peak T cell response. Donors skewed white British and female; clonal diversity was possibly underestimated. The study identified only six AZD1222 recipients as seropositive at baseline.

CDR1 and CDR2 from the germline V gene are SGHRS and YFSETQ. V lost 4 bases, J lost 5 bases, and 8 bases stayed unmatched. The CDR3 consists of 15 residues. Assay: immunoSEQ multiplex PCR; the TCRdb copy retains only in-frame clones and omits some. This sample has just under 90,000 clones; 75% to 90% occur once, and the top ten carry just over 5.5%. As regards this clone: Its specificity is unknown.

The sequence came from an adult who received the AZD1222 COVID-19 vaccine. This sequence joins TRBV5-1 and TRBJ2-7; 11 bases match TRBD1. The source was peripheral blood, collected 28 days after the second AZD1222 dose. CDR3 in amino acids: CASSNLGTGGDEQYF. CDR3 nucleotide sequence: TGCGCCAGCAGCAACCTCGGGACAGGGGGGGACGAGCAGTACTTC. Full variable domain (missing parts from reference TRBV5-1 and TRBJ2-7): KAGVTQTPRYLIKTRGQQVTLSCSPISGHRSVSWYQQTPGQGLQFLFEYFSETQRNKGNFPGRFSGRQFSNSRSEMNVSTLELGDSALYLCASSNLGTGGDEQYFGPGTRLTVT.